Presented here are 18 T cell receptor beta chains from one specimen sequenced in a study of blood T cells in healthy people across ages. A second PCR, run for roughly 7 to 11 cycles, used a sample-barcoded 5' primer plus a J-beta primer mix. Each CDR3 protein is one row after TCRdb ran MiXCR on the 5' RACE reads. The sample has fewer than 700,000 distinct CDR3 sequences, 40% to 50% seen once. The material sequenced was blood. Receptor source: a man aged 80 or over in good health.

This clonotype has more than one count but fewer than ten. The CDR3, as DNA: TGTGCCAGCAGTCAAAGGACAGGGCCATCTAACTATGGCTACACCTTC. Residues: CASSQRTGPSNYGYTF. This chain connects TRBV6-2 or TRBV6-3 to TRBJ1-2, with 8 bases aligning to TRBD1. V dropped 5 bases and J dropped 0; count of bases not matched to a gene: 8. This CDR3 is 16 amino acids long. Germline lookup yields CDR1 MNHEY and CDR2 SVGEGT.

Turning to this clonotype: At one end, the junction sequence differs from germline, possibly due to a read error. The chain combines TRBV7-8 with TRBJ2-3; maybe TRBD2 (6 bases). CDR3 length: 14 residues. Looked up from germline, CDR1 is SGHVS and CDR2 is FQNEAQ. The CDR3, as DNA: TGTGCCAGCATCTTAGGCGGGACTGCAGATACGCAGTATTTT. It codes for CASILGGTADTQYF.

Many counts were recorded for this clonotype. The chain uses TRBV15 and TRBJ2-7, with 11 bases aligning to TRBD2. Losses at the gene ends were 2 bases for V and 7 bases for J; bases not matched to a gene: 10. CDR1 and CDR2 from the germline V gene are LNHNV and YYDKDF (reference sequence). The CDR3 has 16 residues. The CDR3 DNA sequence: TGTGCCACCAGCAGAAGGATAGCGGGAGGGCTTGTAGAGCAGTACTTC. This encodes CATSRRIAGGLVEQYF.

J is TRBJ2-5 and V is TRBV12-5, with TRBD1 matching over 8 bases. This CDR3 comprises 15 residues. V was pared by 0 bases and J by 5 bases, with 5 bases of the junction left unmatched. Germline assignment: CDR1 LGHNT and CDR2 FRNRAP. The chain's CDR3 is CASGLVTGVGETQYF. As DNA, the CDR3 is TGTGCTAGTGGTTTGGTGACAGGGGTCGGGGAGACCCAGTACTTC.

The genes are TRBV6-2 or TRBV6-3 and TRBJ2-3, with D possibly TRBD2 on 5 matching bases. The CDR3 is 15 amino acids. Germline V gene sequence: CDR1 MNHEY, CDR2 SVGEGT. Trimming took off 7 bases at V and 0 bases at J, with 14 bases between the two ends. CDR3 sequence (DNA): TGTGCCAGCAAAAAAGCTCGCGGGAGCACAGATACGCAGTATTTT. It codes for CASKKARGSTDTQYF.

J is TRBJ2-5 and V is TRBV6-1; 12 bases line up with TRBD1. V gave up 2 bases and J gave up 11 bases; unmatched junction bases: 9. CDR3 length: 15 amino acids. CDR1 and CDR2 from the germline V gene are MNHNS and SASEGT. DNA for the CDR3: TGTGCCAGCAGTGAACCCGGGACAGGGGGCAATGAGCAGTACTTC. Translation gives CASSEPGTGGNEQYF.

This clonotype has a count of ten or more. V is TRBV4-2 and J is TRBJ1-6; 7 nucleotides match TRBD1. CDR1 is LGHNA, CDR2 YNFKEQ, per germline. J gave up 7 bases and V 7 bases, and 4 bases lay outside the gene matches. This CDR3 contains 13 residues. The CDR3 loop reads CASNRDRNSPLHF. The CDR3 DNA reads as TGTGCCAGCAACCGGGACAGAAATTCACCCCTCCACTTT.

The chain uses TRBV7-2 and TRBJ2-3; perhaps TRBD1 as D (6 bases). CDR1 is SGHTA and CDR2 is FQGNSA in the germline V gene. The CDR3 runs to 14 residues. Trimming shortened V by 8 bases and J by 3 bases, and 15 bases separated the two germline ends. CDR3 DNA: TGTGCCAGCTACCAGGGGTTTTTTACAGATACGCAGTATTTT. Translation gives CASYQGFFTDTQYF.

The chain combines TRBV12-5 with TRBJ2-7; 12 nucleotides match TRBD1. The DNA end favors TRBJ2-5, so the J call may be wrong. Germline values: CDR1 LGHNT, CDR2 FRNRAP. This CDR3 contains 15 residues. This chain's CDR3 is CASGSGQGAGETQYF. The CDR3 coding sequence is TGTGCTAGTGGTTCGGGACAGGGGGCCGGGGAGACCCAGTACTTC.

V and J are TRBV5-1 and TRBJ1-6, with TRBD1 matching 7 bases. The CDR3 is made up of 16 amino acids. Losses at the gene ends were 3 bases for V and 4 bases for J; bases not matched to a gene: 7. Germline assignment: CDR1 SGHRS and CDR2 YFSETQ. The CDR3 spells CASSWGDSSYNSPLHF. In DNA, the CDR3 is TGCGCCAGCAGCTGGGGGGACAGTAGTTATAATTCACCCCTCCACTTT.

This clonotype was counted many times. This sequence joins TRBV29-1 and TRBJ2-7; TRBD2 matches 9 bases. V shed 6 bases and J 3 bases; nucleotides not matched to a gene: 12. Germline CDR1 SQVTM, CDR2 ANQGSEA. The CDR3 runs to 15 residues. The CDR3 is CSVAPIAGAGYEQYF. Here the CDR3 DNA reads TGCAGCGTGGCACCTATAGCGGGAGCCGGCTACGAGCAGTACTTC.

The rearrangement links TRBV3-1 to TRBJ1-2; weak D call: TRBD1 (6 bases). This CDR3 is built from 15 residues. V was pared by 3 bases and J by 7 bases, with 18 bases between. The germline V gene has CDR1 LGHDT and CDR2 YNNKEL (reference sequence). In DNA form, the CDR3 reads TGTGCCAGCAGCCAGGCCTTGGCGGGGGGCTCTGGCTACACCTTC. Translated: CASSQALAGGSGYTF.

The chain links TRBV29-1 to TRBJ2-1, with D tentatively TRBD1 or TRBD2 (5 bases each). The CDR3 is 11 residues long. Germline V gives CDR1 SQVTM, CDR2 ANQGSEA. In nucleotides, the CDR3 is TGCAGTCGACTGGGGGTCAATGAGCAGTTCTTC. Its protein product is CSRLGVNEQFF.

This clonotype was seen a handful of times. CDR3 bases: TGTGCCAGCAGCCCCGTCTGGGACACCTCCTACAATGAGCAGTTCTTC. Translating gives CASSPVWDTSYNEQFF. The rearrangement uses TRBV5-5 and TRBJ2-1; D may be TRBD1 (6 bases). The ends were cut back, 4 bases at V and 0 bases at J, with 14 bases in the middle. This CDR3 comprises 16 residues. Germline V gives CDR1 SGHKS, CDR2 YYEKEE (reference sequence).

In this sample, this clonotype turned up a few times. The CDR3 sequence is CASSQDSNRWYEQYF. The CDR3 bases are TGCGCCAGCAGCCAAGATTCGAACCGTTGGTACGAGCAGTACTTC. The rearrangement links TRBV4-3 to TRBJ2-7; no reliable D call. CDR3 length: 15 amino acids. With 0 bases removed from V and 4 bases from J, the gap between germline ends came to 13 bases. Germline values: CDR1 LGHNA, CDR2 YSLEER.

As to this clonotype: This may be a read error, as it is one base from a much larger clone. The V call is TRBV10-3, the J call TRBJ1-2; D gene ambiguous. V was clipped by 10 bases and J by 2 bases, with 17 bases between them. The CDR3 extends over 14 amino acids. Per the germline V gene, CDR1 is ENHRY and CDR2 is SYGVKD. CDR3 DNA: TGTGCCACCCGAATCAGTCAGTCCAACTATGGCTACACCTTC. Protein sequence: CATRISQSNYGYTF.

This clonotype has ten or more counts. The CDR3 region has the DNA TGTGCCACCAGTGATTCATCCAGTTACGAGCAGTACTTC. This sequence encodes CATSDSSSYEQYF. The chain links TRBV24-1 to TRBJ2-7; D remains unclear. Trimming shortened V by 2 bases and J by 4 bases, and 8 bases separated the two germline ends. From germline, CDR1 is KGHDR and CDR2 SFDVKD. The CDR3 covers 13 residues.

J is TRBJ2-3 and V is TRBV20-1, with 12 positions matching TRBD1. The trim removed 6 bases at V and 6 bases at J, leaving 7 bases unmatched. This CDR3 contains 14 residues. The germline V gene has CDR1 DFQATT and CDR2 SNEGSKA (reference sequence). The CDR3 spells CSAQRDRGQDTQYF. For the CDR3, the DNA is TGCAGTGCCCAGAGGGACAGGGGGCAGGATACGCAGTATTTT.